This TCR beta chain was sequenced during a study of regulatory T cells in long-lasting Graves disease. In germline, CDR1 is SGDLS, CDR2 YYNGEE. V was cut by 3 bases and J by 6 bases, with 7 bases left in between. The CDR3 consists of 12 residues. HTBI primers from iRepertoire and Arm-PCR of CDR3 regions yielded the TCR beta libraries. Via MiXCR, TCRdb re-called the multiplex PCR reads, giving one row per CDR3 protein. The sample has about 540,000 distinct CDR3 sequences; 13% are singletons. Documented time point: newly diagnosed GD, antithyroid drugs for less than 3 months. From RNA extracted from PBMCs, the TCR library was made. Clinicians diagnosed Graves' disease using American Thyroid Association guidelines. The data also belong to a second study, concerning T cells in Graves' hyperthyroidism and ophthalmopathy. That paper adds: First-round RT-PCR targeting the TCR CDR3 was performed with the HTBI primer set.

The TCR originated in a man between 25 and 39 years old with Graves disease. The chain recombines TRBV9 with TRBJ2-1; D remains unclear. Sequences were derived from peripheral blood mononuclear cells (PBMCs), sampled at new diagnosis, from a patient treated with antithyroid drugs. The CDR3 region has the DNA TGTGCCAGCAGCGAATATGGCAATGAGCAGTTCTTC. Its translation: CASSEYGNEQFF.